These T cell receptor beta chains were read from a single sample in a study of OX40 agonist ivuxolimab in advanced cancers. The method was immunoSEQ multiplex PCR; TCRdb's version includes in-frame clones alone and lacks a portion of them. This sample has about 16,000 clones, with approximately 90% found just once. The source was CD4+ or CD8+ T cells sorted from blood, collected in a trial of the OX40 agonist ivuxolimab. The receptor set was obtained from an adult with an advanced solid tumor such as melanoma, head and neck, liver or kidney cancer. Each CDR3 is given with its conserved first and last residue. Each record gives: CDR3 DNA, CDR3 protein, clone size, V gene, D gene, J gene, CDR3 length. The D gene is left open where the match is weak. Clone sizes are given selectively: once, few, many, or a class where the clone is expanded.

cdr3_nt: TGTGCCAGCAGGGAGGGAGGGCCCTCCTACGAGCAGTACTTC; cdr3_aa: CASREGGPSYEQYF; clone_size: -; v_call: TRBV6-1; d_call: TRBD2; j_call: TRBJ2-7; cdr3_length: 14
cdr3_nt: TGCGCCAGCAGCCAAGAAAGCGCCATAACGATAGCGGGAGAATCAACAGATACGCAGTATTTT; cdr3_aa: CASSQESAITIAGESTDTQYF; clone_size: -; v_call: TRBV4-1; d_call: TRBD2; j_call: TRBJ2-3; cdr3_length: 21
cdr3_nt: TGTGCCAGCAGCTTAGAACACAATGAGCAGTTCTTC; cdr3_aa: CASSLEHNEQFF; clone_size: -; v_call: TRBV7-9; d_call: -; j_call: TRBJ2-1; cdr3_length: 12
cdr3_nt: TGTGCCAGCAGTTTGTGGGACCCGAGCACAGATACGCAGTATTTT; cdr3_aa: CASSLWDPSTDTQYF; clone_size: -; v_call: TRBV27; d_call: -; j_call: TRBJ2-3; cdr3_length: 15
cdr3_nt: TGCAGCCTGGACAGGGAAGGCTTTCTAGTTACGGTCAAAAACATTCAGTACTTC; cdr3_aa: CSLDREGFLVTVKNIQYF; clone_size: few; v_call: TRBV29-1; d_call: TRBD1; j_call: TRBJ2-4; cdr3_length: 18
cdr3_nt: TGTGCCAGCTCGAACAGGGCCCACGAGCAGTACTTC; cdr3_aa: CASSNRAHEQYF; clone_size: -; v_call: TRBV7-9; d_call: -; j_call: TRBJ2-7; cdr3_length: 12
cdr3_nt: TGCGCCAGCAGCCAAGACAGGGGGTTAGGTTATGGCTACACCTTC; cdr3_aa: CASSQDRGLGYGYTF; clone_size: few; v_call: TRBV4-3; d_call: TRBD1; j_call: TRBJ1-2; cdr3_length: 15
cdr3_nt: TGTGCCAGCAGCACCATCACGACTAGCGGGTTCTCCTACGAGCAGTACTTC; cdr3_aa: CASSTITTSGFSYEQYF; clone_size: -; v_call: TRBV7-9; d_call: TRBD2; j_call: TRBJ2-7; cdr3_length: 17
cdr3_nt: TGTGCCAGTAGTATAGTTCTGGGGGCTCTCTACGAGCAGTACTTC; cdr3_aa: CASSIVLGALYEQYF; clone_size: -; v_call: TRBV19; d_call: -; j_call: TRBJ2-7; cdr3_length: 15
cdr3_nt: TGTGCCAGCAGCTTGCCGGGACTAGCGGAAGAGACCCAGTACTTC; cdr3_aa: CASSLPGLAEETQYF; clone_size: -; v_call: TRBV5-4; d_call: TRBD2; j_call: TRBJ2-5; cdr3_length: 15
cdr3_nt: TGTGCCATCAGTGAGTACTGGAGGACAGGTCGCACAGATACGCAGTATTTT; cdr3_aa: CAISEYWRTGRTDTQYF; clone_size: -; v_call: TRBV10-3; d_call: TRBD1; j_call: TRBJ2-3; cdr3_length: 17
cdr3_nt: TGTGCCAGCAGCGTCCGGGACAGGGAGCGAGATACGCAGTATTTT; cdr3_aa: CASSVRDRERDTQYF; clone_size: -; v_call: TRBV13; d_call: TRBD1; j_call: TRBJ2-3; cdr3_length: 15
cdr3_nt: TGTGCTAGTACCTCCTCCACCGGGACACCGCGTCCCGGTCGCTATGGCTACACCTTC; cdr3_aa: CASTSSTGTPRPGRYGYTF; clone_size: few; v_call: TRBV12-5; d_call: -; j_call: TRBJ1-2; cdr3_length: 19
cdr3_nt: TGTGCCAGCAGCTTAGTGCAGGGAGGGGAGACCGGGGAGCTGTTTTTT; cdr3_aa: CASSLVQGGETGELFF; clone_size: -; v_call: TRBV7-9; d_call: TRBD2; j_call: TRBJ2-2; cdr3_length: 16
cdr3_nt: TGTGCCAGCCCCGGGCTAGCGGGGATTCCCTCCTACAATGAGCAGTTCTTC; cdr3_aa: CASPGLAGIPSYNEQFF; clone_size: once; v_call: TRBV27; d_call: TRBD2; j_call: TRBJ2-1; cdr3_length: 17
cdr3_nt: TGCGCCAGCAGCGCGGACTTCTACAATGAGCAGTTCTTC; cdr3_aa: CASSADFYNEQFF; clone_size: medium-sized; v_call: TRBV4-1; d_call: -; j_call: TRBJ2-1; cdr3_length: 13
cdr3_nt: TGCGCCAGCAGCTCAGGGGAGTTCGAGCAGTACTTC; cdr3_aa: CASSSGEFEQYF; clone_size: -; v_call: TRBV5-1; d_call: -; j_call: TRBJ2-7; cdr3_length: 12
cdr3_nt: TGTGCCAGCAGCCCAGGACACAAGAACACTGAAGCTTTCTTT; cdr3_aa: CASSPGHKNTEAFF; clone_size: -; v_call: TRBV11-3; d_call: -; j_call: TRBJ1-1; cdr3_length: 14
cdr3_nt: TGTGCCAGCAGCGCTAACAGGGACTACGAGCAGTACTTC; cdr3_aa: CASSANRDYEQYF; clone_size: medium-sized; v_call: TRBV9; d_call: -; j_call: TRBJ2-7; cdr3_length: 13
cdr3_nt: TGTGCCAGCAGCTTATCCTCAGGGAACCAGCCCCAGCATTTT; cdr3_aa: CASSLSSGNQPQHF; clone_size: -; v_call: TRBV11-2; d_call: -; j_call: TRBJ1-5; cdr3_length: 14
cdr3_nt: TGTGCCAGCAGCTTAGTCTCCGGGGCAGAGACCCAGTACTTC; cdr3_aa: CASSLVSGAETQYF; clone_size: -; v_call: TRBV7-9; d_call: -; j_call: TRBJ2-5; cdr3_length: 14
cdr3_nt: TGTGCCAGCAGTACGACTAGCGCCTACGAGCAGTACTTC; cdr3_aa: CASSTTSAYEQYF; clone_size: -; v_call: TRBV27; d_call: TRBD2; j_call: TRBJ2-7; cdr3_length: 13
cdr3_nt: TGTGCTAGTGGTTTGGGGAACACTGAAGCTTTCTTT; cdr3_aa: CASGLGNTEAFF; clone_size: -; v_call: TRBV12-5; d_call: -; j_call: TRBJ1-1; cdr3_length: 12
cdr3_nt: TGTGCCAGCAGTTACTTTGGACAGGCCACCCCAGAGCAGTTCTTC; cdr3_aa: CASSYFGQATPEQFF; clone_size: -; v_call: TRBV6-6; d_call: TRBD1; j_call: TRBJ2-1; cdr3_length: 15
cdr3_nt: TGTGCCAGCACCGAAAGGGGATACCAAGAGACCCAGTACTTC; cdr3_aa: CASTERGYQETQYF; clone_size: -; v_call: TRBV2; d_call: -; j_call: TRBJ2-5; cdr3_length: 14
cdr3_nt: TGTGCCAGCGCAGGAAAGGGAAACACCATATATTTT; cdr3_aa: CASAGKGNTIYF; clone_size: -; v_call: TRBV7-9; d_call: -; j_call: TRBJ1-3; cdr3_length: 12
cdr3_nt: TGTGCCAGCAGCTTAGCTAGCGGTAGGGGTTACGAGCAGTACTTC; cdr3_aa: CASSLASGRGYEQYF; clone_size: -; v_call: TRBV11-2; d_call: TRBD2; j_call: TRBJ2-7; cdr3_length: 15
cdr3_nt: TGTGCCAGCAGCAAAGCGGGAGGGCCCTACAATGAGCAGTTCTTC; cdr3_aa: CASSKAGGPYNEQFF; clone_size: -; v_call: TRBV27; d_call: TRBD2; j_call: TRBJ2-1; cdr3_length: 15
cdr3_nt: TGTGCCAGCAGTTTAGCGGGAGGGTCCTACGAGCAGTACTTC; cdr3_aa: CASSLAGGSYEQYF; clone_size: once; v_call: TRBV25-1; d_call: TRBD2; j_call: TRBJ2-7; cdr3_length: 14
cdr3_nt: TGTGCCTGGCTGCACAACGGGGAGCTGTTTTTT; cdr3_aa: CAWLHNGELFF; clone_size: -; v_call: TRBV30; d_call: -; j_call: TRBJ2-2; cdr3_length: 11
cdr3_nt: TGTGCCAGCAGCTTAGACTCAGACACAGGGGAGGTAGATATGCATGGCTACACCTTC; cdr3_aa: CASSLDSDTGEVDMHGYTF; clone_size: few; v_call: TRBV7-2; d_call: TRBD1; j_call: TRBJ1-2; cdr3_length: 19
cdr3_nt: TGTGCCAGCAGTCTACAGGGGGCGGTCAACGAGCAGTACTTC; cdr3_aa: CASSLQGAVNEQYF; clone_size: -; v_call: TRBV27; d_call: TRBD1; j_call: TRBJ2-7; cdr3_length: 14
cdr3_nt: TGTGCCAGCACCCAGAGGGGGGAGACCCACGAGCAGTACTTC; cdr3_aa: CASTQRGETHEQYF; clone_size: -; v_call: TRBV11-3; d_call: -; j_call: TRBJ2-7; cdr3_length: 14
cdr3_nt: TGTGCCACCAGCAGAGTATTGACGGACTATGGCTACACCTTC; cdr3_aa: CATSRVLTDYGYTF; clone_size: -; v_call: TRBV15; d_call: -; j_call: TRBJ1-2; cdr3_length: 14
cdr3_nt: TGTGCCAGCAGCTTTGGTGAGGGCCCGGAGACCCAGTACTTC; cdr3_aa: CASSFGEGPETQYF; clone_size: medium-sized; v_call: TRBV5-4; d_call: -; j_call: TRBJ2-5; cdr3_length: 14
cdr3_nt: TGTGCCAGTAGAGGTTCCCAGGGTGAAGGAGGAGCTTTCTTT; cdr3_aa: CASRGSQGEGGAFF; clone_size: -; v_call: TRBV6-1; d_call: -; j_call: TRBJ1-1; cdr3_length: 14